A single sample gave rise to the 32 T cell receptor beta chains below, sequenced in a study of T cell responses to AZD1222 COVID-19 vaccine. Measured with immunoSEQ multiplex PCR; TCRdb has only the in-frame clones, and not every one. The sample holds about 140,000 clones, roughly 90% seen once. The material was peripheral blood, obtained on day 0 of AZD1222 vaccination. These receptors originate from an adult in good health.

The CDR3 nucleotides are TGTGCCAGCAGCTCCCCCAGGGACACCAACTATGGCTACACCTTC. Protein: CASSSPRDTNYGYTF. The rearrangement links TRBV5-4 to TRBJ1-2; TRBD1 is a possible D gene (6 bases). V lost 3 bases and J 2 bases, leaving 14 bases between the germline ends. The CDR3 totals 15 residues. Germline V gene data show CDR1 as SGHNT and CDR2 as YYREEE (reference sequence). Complete variable domain (other parts from reference TRBV5-4 and TRBJ1-2): ETGVTQSPTHLIKTRGQQVTLRCSSQSGHNTVSWYQQALGQGPQFIFQYYREEENGRGNFPPRFSGLQFPNYSSELNVNALELDDSALYLCASSSPRDTNYGYTFGSGTRLTVV.

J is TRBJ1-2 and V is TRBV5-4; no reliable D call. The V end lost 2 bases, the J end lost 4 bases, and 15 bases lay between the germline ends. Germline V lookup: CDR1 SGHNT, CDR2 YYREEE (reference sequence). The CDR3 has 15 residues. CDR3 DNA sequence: TGTGCCAGCAGCTTTTCCCGGGGAGACTTCTATGGCTACACCTTC. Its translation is CASSFSRGDFYGYTF.

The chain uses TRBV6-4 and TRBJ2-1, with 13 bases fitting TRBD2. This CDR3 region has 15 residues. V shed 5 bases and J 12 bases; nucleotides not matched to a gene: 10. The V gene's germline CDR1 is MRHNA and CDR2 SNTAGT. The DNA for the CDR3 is TGTGCCAGCAGTCCCACGACTAGCGGGGGGTCCAGGCAGTTCTTC. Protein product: CASSPTTSGGSRQFF.

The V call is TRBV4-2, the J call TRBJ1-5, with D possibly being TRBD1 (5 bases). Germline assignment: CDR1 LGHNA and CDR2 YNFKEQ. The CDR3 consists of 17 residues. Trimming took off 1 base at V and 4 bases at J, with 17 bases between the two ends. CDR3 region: CASSQALGGLSNQPQHF. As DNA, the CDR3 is TGTGCCAGCAGCCAAGCGTTGGGGGGGTTATCAAATCAGCCCCAGCATTTT.

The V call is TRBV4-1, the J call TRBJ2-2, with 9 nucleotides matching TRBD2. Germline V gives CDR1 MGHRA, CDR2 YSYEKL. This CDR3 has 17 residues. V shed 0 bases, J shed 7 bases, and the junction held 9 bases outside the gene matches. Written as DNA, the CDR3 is TGCGCCAGCAGCCAAGATTTGGATAGCGGGAGTGTCGGGGAGCTGTTTTTT. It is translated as CASSQDLDSGSVGELFF.

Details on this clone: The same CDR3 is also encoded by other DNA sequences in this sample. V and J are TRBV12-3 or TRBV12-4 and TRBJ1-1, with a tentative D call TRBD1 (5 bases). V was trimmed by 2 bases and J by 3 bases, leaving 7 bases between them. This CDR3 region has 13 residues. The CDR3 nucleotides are TGTGCCAGCAGTTTACAGGGTGACACTGAAGCTTTCTTT. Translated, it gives CASSLQGDTEAFF.

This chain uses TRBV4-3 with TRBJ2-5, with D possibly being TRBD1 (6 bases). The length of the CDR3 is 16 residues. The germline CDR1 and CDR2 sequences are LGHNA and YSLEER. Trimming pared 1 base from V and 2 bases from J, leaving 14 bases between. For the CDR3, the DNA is TGCGCCAGCAGCCAAGTCCGGACAGCGCCGCAAGAGACCCAGTACTTC. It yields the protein CASSQVRTAPQETQYF.

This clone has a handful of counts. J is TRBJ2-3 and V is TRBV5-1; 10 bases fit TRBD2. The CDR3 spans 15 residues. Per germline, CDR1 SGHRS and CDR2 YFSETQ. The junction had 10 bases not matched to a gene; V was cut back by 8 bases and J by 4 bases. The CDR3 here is CASRQASGSSDTQYF. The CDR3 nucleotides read TGCGCCAGTAGACAGGCTAGCGGGAGCTCAGATACGCAGTATTTT.

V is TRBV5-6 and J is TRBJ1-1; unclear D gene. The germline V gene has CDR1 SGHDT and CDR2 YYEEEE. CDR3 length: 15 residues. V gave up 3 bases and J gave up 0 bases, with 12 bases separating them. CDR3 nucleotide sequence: TGTGCCAGCAGCTCCCTTGGCAGGATGAACACTGAAGCTTTCTTT. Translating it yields CASSSLGRMNTEAFF.

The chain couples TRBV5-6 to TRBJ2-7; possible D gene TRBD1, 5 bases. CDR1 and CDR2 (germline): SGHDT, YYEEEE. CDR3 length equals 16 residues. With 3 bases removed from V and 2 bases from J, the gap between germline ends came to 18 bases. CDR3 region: CASSSQGGRMTYEQYF. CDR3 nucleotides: TGTGCCAGCAGCTCGCAGGGTGGTCGGATGACCTACGAGCAGTACTTC.

CDR3 residues: CASSQGRVRGGYTF. The CDR3 bases are TGTGCCAGCAGCCAAGGCAGGGTAAGAGGTGGCTACACCTTC. The chain is built from TRBV3-1 (or the pseudogene TRBV3-2) and TRBJ1-2, with D perhaps TRBD1 (5 bases). Trimming cost V 1 base and J 7 bases, with 13 bases left between them. The length of the CDR3 is 14 residues. CDR1 is LGHDT, CDR2 YNNKEL, per germline (reference sequence).

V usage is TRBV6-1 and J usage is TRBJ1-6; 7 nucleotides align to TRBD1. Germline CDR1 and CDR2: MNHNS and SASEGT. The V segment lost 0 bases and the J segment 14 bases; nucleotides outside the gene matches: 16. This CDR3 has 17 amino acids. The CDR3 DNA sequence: TGTGCCAGCAGTGAAGCGCCGGGGGGACAGTCACTTGGGACCCTCCACTTT. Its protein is CASSEAPGGQSLGTLHF.

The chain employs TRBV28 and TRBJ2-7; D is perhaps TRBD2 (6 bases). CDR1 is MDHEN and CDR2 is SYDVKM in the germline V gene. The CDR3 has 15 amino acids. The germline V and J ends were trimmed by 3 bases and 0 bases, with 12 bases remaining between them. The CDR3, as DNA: TGTGCCAGCAGTTTGGGACTTCCCCGCTCCTACGAGCAGTACTTC. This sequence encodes CASSLGLPRSYEQYF.

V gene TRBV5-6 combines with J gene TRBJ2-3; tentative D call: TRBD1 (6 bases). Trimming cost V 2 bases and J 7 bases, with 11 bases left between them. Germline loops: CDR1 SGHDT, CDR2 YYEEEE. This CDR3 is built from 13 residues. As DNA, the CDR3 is TGTGCCAGCAGCTTTCCAGGGGAGAATACGCAGTATTTT. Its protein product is CASSFPGENTQYF.

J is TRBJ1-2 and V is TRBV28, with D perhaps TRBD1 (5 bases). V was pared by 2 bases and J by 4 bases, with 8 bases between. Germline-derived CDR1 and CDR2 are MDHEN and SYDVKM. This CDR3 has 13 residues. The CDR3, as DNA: TGTGCCAGCAGTTTAAAAGGGGCCTATGGCTACACCTTC. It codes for CASSLKGAYGYTF.

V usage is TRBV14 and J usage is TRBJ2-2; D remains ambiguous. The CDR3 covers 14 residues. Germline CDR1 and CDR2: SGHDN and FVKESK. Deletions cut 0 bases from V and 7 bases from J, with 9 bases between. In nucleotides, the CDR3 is TGTGCCAGCAGCCAAGAACTGAGGATCGGGGAGCTGTTTTTT. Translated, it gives CASSQELRIGELFF.

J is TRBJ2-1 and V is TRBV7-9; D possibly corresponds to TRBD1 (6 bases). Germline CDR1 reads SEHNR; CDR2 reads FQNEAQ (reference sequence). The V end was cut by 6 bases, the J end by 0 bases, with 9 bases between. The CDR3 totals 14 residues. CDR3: CASRTGNSYNEQFF. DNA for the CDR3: TGTGCCAGCAGAACAGGGAACTCCTACAATGAGCAGTTCTTC.

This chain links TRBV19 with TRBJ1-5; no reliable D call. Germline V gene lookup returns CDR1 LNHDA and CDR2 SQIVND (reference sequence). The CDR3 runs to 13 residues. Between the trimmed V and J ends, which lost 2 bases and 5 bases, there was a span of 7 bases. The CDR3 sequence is CASSISPYQPQHF. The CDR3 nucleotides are TGTGCCAGTAGTATAAGTCCCTATCAGCCCCAGCATTTT.

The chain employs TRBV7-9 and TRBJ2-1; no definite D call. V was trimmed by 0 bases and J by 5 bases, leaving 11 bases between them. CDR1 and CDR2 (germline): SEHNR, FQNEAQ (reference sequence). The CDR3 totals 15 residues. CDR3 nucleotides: TGTGCCAGCAGCTTAGCTCTCGGAACGGACAATGAGCAGTTCTTC. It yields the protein CASSLALGTDNEQFF.

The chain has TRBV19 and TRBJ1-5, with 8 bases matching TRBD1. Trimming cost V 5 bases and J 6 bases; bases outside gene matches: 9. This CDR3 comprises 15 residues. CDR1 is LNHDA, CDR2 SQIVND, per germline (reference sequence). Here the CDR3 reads CASSSDRGVSQPQHF. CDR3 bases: TGTGCCAGTAGTTCCGACAGGGGAGTTAGTCAGCCCCAGCATTTT.

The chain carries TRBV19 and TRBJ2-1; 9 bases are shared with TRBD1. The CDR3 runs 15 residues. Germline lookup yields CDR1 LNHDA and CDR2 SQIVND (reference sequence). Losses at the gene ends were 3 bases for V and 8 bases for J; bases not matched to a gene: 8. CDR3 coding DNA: TGTGCCAGTAGTATTTCGGGACAGGGCTCCCATGAGCAGTTCTTC. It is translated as CASSISGQGSHEQFF.

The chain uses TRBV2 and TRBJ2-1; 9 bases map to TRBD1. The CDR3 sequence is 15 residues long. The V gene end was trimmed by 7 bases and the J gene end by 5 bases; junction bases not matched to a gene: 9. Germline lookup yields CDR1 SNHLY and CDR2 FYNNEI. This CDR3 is CASTFRDRDNNEQFF. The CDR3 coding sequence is TGTGCCAGCACGTTTAGGGACAGGGACAACAATGAGCAGTTCTTC.

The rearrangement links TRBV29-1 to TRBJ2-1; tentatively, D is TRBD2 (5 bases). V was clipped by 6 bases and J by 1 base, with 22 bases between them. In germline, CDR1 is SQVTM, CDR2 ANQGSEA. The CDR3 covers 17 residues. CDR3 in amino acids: CSVTGSLNPYSYNEQFF. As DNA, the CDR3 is TGCAGCGTGACGGGATCCTTAAATCCCTATTCCTACAATGAGCAGTTCTTC.

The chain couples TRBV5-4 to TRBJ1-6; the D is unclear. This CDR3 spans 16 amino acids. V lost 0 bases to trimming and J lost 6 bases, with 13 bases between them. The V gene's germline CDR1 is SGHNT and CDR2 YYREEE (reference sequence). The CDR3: CASSLVRRSLNSPLHF. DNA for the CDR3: TGTGCCAGCAGCTTGGTTCGGAGAAGCCTTAATTCACCCCTCCACTTT.

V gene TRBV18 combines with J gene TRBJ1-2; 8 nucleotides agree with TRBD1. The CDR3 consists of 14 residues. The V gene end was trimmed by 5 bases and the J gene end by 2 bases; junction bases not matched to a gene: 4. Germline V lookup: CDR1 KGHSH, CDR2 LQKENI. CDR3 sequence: CASSAQGANYGYTF. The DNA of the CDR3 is TGTGCCAGCTCAGCCCAGGGGGCCAACTATGGCTACACCTTC.

CDR3 DNA: TGTGCCAGCAGCTTAGGGGTTAGCTCCTACGAGCAGTACTTC. This gives the protein CASSLGVSSYEQYF. The chain links TRBV7-9 to TRBJ2-7; the D is unclear. CDR3 size: 14 residues. Germline V lookup: CDR1 SEHNR, CDR2 FQNEAQ (reference sequence). V was trimmed by 1 base and J by 0 bases, leaving 7 bases between them.

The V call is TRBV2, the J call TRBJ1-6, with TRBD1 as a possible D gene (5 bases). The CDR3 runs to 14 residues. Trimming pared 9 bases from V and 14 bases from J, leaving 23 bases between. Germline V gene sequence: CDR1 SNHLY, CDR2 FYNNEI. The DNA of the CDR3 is TGTGCCAGTCGGTCGGGGGATGACATAGGAACCCTCCACTTT. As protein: CASRSGDDIGTLHF.

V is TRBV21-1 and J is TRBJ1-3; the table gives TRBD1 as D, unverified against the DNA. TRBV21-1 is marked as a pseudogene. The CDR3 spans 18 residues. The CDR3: CASTSSGQGAFAGNTIYF. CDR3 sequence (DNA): TGTGCCAGCACCAGTTCGGGACAGGGGGCTTTTGCTGGAAACACCATATATTTT.

The CDR3 DNA reads as TGTGCCAGCAGTTACTCGGGACCCTCGGAGACTGAAGCTTTCTTT. It is translated as CASSYSGPSETEAFF. The gene calls are TRBV27 and TRBJ1-1, with TRBD1 as a possible D gene (5 bases). The CDR3 spans 15 residues. Germline-derived CDR1 and CDR2 are MNHEY and SMNVEV (reference sequence). Trimming left V 4 bases short and J 5 bases short, with 17 bases between.

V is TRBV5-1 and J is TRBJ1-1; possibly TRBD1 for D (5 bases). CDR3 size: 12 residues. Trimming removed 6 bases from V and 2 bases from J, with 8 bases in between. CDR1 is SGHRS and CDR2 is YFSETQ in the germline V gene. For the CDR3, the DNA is TGCGCCAGCAATCAGGGAAACACTGAAGCTTTCTTT. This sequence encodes CASNQGNTEAFF.

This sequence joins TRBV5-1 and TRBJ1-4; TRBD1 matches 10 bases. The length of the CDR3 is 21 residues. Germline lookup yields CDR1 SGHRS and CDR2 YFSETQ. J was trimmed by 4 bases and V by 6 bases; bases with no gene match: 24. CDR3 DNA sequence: TGCGCCAGCAAGACCTACCCCGGACAGGGGGTTGAGGTAGCCCTTAATGAAAAACTGTTTTTT. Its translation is CASKTYPGQGVEVALNEKLFF.

CDR3: CASSRGRLNEKLFF. The CDR3, as DNA: TGTGCCAGCAGCAGGGGACGGCTAAATGAAAAACTGTTTTTT. V and J are TRBV7-8 and TRBJ1-4, with D maybe TRBD1 (5 bases). This CDR3 region has 14 residues. V was clipped by 5 bases and J by 5 bases, with 12 bases between them. CDR1 and CDR2 (germline): SGHVS, FQNEAQ.